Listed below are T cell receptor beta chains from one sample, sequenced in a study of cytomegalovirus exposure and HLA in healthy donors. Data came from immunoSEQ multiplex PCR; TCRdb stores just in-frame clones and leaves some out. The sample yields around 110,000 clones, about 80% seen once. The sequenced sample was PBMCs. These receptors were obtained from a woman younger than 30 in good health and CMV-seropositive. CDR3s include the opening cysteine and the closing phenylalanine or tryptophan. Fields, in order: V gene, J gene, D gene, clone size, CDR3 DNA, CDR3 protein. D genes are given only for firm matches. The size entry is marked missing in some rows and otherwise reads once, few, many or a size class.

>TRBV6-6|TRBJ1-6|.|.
TGTGCCAGCAGTTCCAGGACGGGGAAGACCAATTCACCCCTCCACTTT
CASSSRTGKTNSPLHF
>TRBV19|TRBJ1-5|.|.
TGTGCCAGTGAGGGCGGACTGTCCCTTAGCAATCAGCCCCAGCATTTT
CASEGGLSLSNQPQHF
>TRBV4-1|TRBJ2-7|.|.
TGCGCCAGCAGCTCCGGGGTGCGGACCTACGAGCAGTACTTC
CASSSGVRTYEQYF
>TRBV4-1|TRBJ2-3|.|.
TGCGCCAGCAGCCTTCGACTCGGACTGTACACAGATACGCAGTATTTT
CASSLRLGLYTDTQYF
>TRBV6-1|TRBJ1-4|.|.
TGTGCCAGCAGCGAAGGGCCTAATGAAAAACTGTTTTTT
CASSEGPNEKLFF
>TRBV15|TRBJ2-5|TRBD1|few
TGTGCCACCAGCAGGGGACAGGGAGTGCAAGAGACCCAGTACTTC
CATSRGQGVQETQYF
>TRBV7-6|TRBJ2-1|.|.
TGTGCCAGCAGCCTCGGAGGGGAGCAGTTCTTC
CASSLGGEQFF
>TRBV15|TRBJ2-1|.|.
TGTGCCACCAGCCCCTCGGGGGTTAGCGGCTCCTACAATGAGCAGTTCTTC
CATSPSGVSGSYNEQFF
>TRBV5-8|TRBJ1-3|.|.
TGTGCCAGCAGCTTGGACAGGGTATCAACTGGAAACACCATATATTTT
CASSLDRVSTGNTIYF
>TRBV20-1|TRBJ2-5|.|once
TGCAGTGCTACCCCCCGAGAGACCCAGTACTTC
CSATPRETQYF
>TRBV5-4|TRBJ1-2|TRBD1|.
TGTGCCAGCAGCGAAGGACAGGGCTACTTAGGCTATGGCTACACCTTC
CASSEGQGYLGYGYTF
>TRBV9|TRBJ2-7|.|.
TGTGCCAGCAGCGGCCCGGACAGATCCTACGAGCAGTACTTC
CASSGPDRSYEQYF
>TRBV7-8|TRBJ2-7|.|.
TGTGCCAGCAGCTTAGCGGAGTTTCGGCTCTTTCAGTACTTC
CASSLAEFRLFQYF
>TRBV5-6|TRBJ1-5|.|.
TGTGCCAGCAGCCGGGGGGGTTGGGGCAAGCCCCAGCATTTT
CASSRGGWGKPQHF
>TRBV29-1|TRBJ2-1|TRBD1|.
TGCAGCGTGTGGGGGACAGGGGACAATGAGCAGTTCTTC
CSVWGTGDNEQFF
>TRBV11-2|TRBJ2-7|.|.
TGTGCCAGCAGCGTAGGGTCCCCTACCTACGAGCAGTACTTC
CASSVGSPTYEQYF
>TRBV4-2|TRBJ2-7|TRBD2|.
TGTGCCAGCAGCCAAGATCAGGCGGGAGGGCCCTACGAGCAGTACTTC
CASSQDQAGGPYEQYF
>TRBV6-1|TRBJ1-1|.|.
TGTGCCAGTCACAGGAACACTGAAGCTTTCTTT
CASHRNTEAFF
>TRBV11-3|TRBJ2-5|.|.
TGTGCCAGCAGCTTGGGGGGGCCCGGGAAGGGAGAGACCCAGTACTTC
CASSLGGPGKGETQYF
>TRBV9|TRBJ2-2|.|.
TGTGCCAGCAGCGTAGATCCCCCTGACACCGGGGAGCTGTTTTTT
CASSVDPPDTGELFF
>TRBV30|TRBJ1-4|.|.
TGTGCCTGGAGGCCCGGGGAAAAACTGTTTTTT
CAWRPGEKLFF
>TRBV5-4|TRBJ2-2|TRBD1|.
TGTGCCAGCAGCTTGTTAGGGACAGGGAGCCCCGGGGAGCTGTTTTTT
CASSLLGTGSPGELFF
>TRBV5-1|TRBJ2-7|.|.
TGCGCCAGCAGCTTAGAGCGAACCTACGAGCAGTACTTC
CASSLERTYEQYF
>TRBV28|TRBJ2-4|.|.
TGTGCCAGCAGTTATGTGGGAGCAAATCACATTCAGTACTTC
CASSYVGANHIQYF
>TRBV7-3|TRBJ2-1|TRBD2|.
TGTGCCAGCAGCTTAGGTTCGACTAGCGGGAGGGCGATCAACAATGAGCAGTTCTTC
CASSLGSTSGRAINNEQFF
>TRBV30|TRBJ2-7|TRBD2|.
TGTGCCTGGACCTCACAACTAGCGGGAGGCGCCGAGCAGTACTTC
CAWTSQLAGGAEQYF
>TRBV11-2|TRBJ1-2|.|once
TGTGCCAGCAGCCCGCAGATAACCTATGGCTACACCTTC
CASSPQITYGYTF
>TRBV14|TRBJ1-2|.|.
TGTGCCAGCAGCCAAAGGGGCACCTGGAACTATGGCTACACCTTC
CASSQRGTWNYGYTF
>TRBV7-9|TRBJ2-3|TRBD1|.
TGTGCCAGCAGGGGACAGGGTGTAGATACGCAGTATTTT
CASRGQGVDTQYF
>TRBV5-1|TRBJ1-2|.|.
TGCGCCAGCAGCTCCTTACAGGCTTCAGGGGCGGCTGGCTACACCTTC
CASSSLQASGAAGYTF
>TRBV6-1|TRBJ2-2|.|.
TGTGCCAGCAGTGAAGCTACAGGTCCCGGGGAGCTGTTTTTT
CASSEATGPGELFF
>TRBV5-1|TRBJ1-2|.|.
TGCGCCAGCAGCCCCGCCACGGTTGGCTACACCTTC
CASSPATVGYTF
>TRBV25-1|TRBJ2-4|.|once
TGTGCCAGCAGTTCGGGGAGGAGGGACATTCAGTACTTC
CASSSGRRDIQYF
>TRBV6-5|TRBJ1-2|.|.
TGTGCCAGCAGTTACTCGCTGGGCGTGGACTATGGCTACACCTTC
CASSYSLGVDYGYTF
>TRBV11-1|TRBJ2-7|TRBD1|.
TGTGCCAGCAGCTTCCAAGACAGGGGCTACGAGCAGTACTTC
CASSFQDRGYEQYF
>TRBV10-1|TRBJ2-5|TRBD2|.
TGCGCCAGCAGTGACCAAACGGGGGGACAAGAGACCCAGTACTTC
CASSDQTGGQETQYF
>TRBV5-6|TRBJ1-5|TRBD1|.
TGTGCCAGCAGCTTGTACGGGACAGTAGCTGCGGGGCAGCCCCAGCATTTT
CASSLYGTVAAGQPQHF
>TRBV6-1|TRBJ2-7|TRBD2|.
TGTGCCAGCAGTTGGACTAGCGGGAGCTCCTACGAGCAGTACTTC
CASSWTSGSSYEQYF
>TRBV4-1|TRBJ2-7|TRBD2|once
TGCGCCAGCAGCCCCCTAGGAGCGGGAGTAGCCGAGCAGTACTTC
CASSPLGAGVAEQYF
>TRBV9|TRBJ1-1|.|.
TGTGCCAGCAGCGTCCTGAACAGTGAAGCTTTCTTT
CASSVLNSEAFF
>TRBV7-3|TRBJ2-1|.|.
TGTGCCAGCAGCCTAAACGAGGCCAACTACAATGAGCAGTTCTTC
CASSLNEANYNEQFF
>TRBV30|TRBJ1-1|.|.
TGTGCCTGGAGTGTGGGCGGGGGTGTGAACACTGAAGCTTTCTTT
CAWSVGGGVNTEAFF
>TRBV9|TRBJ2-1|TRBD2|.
TGTGCCAGCAGCGTAGTAGCGGGAAGGGGGAATGAGCAGTTCTTC
CASSVVAGRGNEQFF
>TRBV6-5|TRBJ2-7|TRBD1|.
TGTGCCAGCAGTTACAAGGGGGCCCCGAACTCCTACGAGCAGTACTTC
CASSYKGAPNSYEQYF
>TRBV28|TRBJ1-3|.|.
TGTGCCAGCAGTTTCGTTAGCTCTGGAAACACCATATATTTT
CASSFVSSGNTIYF
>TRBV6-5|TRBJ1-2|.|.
TGTGCCAGCAGTTCAGCGGGCGGCTACACCTTC
CASSSAGGYTF
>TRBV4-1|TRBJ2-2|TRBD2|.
TGCGCCAGCAGCCAAGATCCTAGCGGGAAATCCGGGGAGCTGTTTTTT
CASSQDPSGKSGELFF
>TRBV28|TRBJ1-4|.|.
TGTGCCTGTGGTTTAGAACTTGAAAAACTGTTTTTT
CACGLELEKLFF
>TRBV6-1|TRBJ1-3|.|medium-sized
TGTGCCAGCAGTGAGCGGGCCTCCTCTGGAAACACCATATATTTT
CASSERASSGNTIYF
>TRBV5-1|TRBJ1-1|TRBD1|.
TGCGCCAGCAGCGAGAGGGACAGGGCGGAACAGAACACTGAAGCTTTCTTT
CASSERDRAEQNTEAFF
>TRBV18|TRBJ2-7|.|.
TGTGCCAGCTCACCACTAACAGGCTACGAGCAGTACTTC
CASSPLTGYEQYF
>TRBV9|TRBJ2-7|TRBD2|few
TGTGCCAGCGCTAAGGGGACTAGCGGGAGTTACGAGCAGTACTTC
CASAKGTSGSYEQYF
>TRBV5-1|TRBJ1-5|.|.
TGCGCCAGCAGCGTGGGGGGGCGGAATCAGCCCCAGCATTTT
CASSVGGRNQPQHF
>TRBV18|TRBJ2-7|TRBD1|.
TGTGCCAGCTCACCACGCAGGGGGCTGTACGAGCAGTACTTC
CASSPRRGLYEQYF
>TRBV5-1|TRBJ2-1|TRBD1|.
TGCGCCAGCAGCGTGGACAGGGTCTCCTACAATGAGCAGTTCTTC
CASSVDRVSYNEQFF
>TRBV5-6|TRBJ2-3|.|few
TGTGCCAGCAGCCCTTACAGGGAATTCACAGATACGCAGTATTTT
CASSPYREFTDTQYF
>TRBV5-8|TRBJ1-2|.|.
TGTGCCAGCAGCTTAGAATTGGGGGGATATGGCTACACCTTC
CASSLELGGYGYTF
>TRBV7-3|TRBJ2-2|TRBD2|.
TGTGCCAGCAGCCCCCCTCGGGGAGGGTCCACCGGGGAGCTGTTTTTT
CASSPPRGGSTGELFF